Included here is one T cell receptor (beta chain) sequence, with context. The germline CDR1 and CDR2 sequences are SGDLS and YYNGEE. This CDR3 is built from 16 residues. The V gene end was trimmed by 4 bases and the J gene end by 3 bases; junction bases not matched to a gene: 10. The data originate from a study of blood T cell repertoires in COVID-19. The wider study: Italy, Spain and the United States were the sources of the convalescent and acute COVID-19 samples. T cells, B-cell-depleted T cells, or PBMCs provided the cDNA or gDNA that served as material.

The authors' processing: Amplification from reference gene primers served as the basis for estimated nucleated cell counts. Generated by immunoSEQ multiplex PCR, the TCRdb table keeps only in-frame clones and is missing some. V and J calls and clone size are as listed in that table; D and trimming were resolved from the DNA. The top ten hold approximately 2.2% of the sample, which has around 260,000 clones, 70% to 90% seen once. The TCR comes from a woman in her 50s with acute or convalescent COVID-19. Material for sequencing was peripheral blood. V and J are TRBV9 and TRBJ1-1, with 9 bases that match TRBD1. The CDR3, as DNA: TGTGCCAGCAGCCCTCGGGGACAGGGTAGGGACACTGAAGCTTTCTTT. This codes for CASSPRGQGRDTEAFF.